This T cell receptor (beta chain) was recovered during a study of PD-1 blockade in classical Hodgkin lymphoma. Every patient had relapsed following autologous stem cell transplantation, and cohorts differed in brentuximab vedotin exposure. Losses at the gene ends were 1 base for V and 5 bases for J; bases not matched to a gene: 3. Germline values: CDR1 SGHNT, CDR2 YYREEE (reference sequence). This CDR3 spans 14 amino acids. The method was immunoSEQ multiplex PCR; TCRdb's version includes in-frame clones alone and lacks a portion of them. The table has some 24,000 clones, 60% to 80% seen once. This receptor was identified in a human donor with classical Hodgkin lymphoma. The rearrangement uses TRBV5-4 and TRBJ2-1, with 7 bases matching TRBD1. Sequencing was performed on peripheral blood mononuclear cells (PBMCs), taken at baseline. The CDR3 loop is CASSLTGVDNEQFF. The CDR3 DNA is TGTGCCAGCAGCTTGACAGGGGTAGACAATGAGCAGTTCTTC.